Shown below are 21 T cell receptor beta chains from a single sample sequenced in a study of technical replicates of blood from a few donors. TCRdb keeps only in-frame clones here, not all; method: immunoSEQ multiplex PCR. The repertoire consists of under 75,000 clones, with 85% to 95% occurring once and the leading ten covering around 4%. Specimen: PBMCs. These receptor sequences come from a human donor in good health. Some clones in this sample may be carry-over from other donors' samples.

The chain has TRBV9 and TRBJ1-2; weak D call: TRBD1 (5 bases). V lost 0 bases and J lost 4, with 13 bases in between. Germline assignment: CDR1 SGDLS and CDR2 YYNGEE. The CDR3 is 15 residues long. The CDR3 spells CASSVAVQGSYGYTF. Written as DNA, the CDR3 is TGTGCCAGCAGCGTAGCTGTGCAGGGATCCTATGGCTACACCTTC.

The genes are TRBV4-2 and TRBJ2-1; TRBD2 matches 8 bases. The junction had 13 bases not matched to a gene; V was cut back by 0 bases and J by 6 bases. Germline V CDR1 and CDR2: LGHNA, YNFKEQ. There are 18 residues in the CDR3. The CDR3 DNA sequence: TGTGCCAGCAGCCAAGATCGGATCACGAGCGGGAGAGCCAATGAGCAGTTCTTC. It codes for CASSQDRITSGRANEQFF.

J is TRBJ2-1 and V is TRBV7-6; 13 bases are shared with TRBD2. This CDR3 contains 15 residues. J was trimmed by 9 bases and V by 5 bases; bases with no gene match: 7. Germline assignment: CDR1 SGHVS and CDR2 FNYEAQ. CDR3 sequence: CASSPKRLAGGEQFF. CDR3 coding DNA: TGTGCCAGCAGCCCAAAACGACTAGCGGGAGGTGAGCAGTTCTTC.

The CDR3 reads CASSRGQGNTEAFF. In nucleotides, the CDR3 is TGTGCCAGCAGCCGGGGACAGGGGAACACTGAAGCTTTCTTT. The chain carries TRBV7-9 and TRBJ1-1, with 9 positions matching TRBD1. Germline-derived CDR1 and CDR2 are SEHNR and FQNEAQ (reference sequence). This CDR3 contains 14 residues. J was trimmed by 1 base and V by 5 bases; bases with no gene match: 2.

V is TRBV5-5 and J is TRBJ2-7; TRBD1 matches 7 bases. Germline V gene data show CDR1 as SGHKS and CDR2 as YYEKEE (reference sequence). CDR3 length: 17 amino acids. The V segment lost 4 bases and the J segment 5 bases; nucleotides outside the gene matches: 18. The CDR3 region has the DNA TGTGCCAGCAGCATTAATCCTAGGGGACAGCCTACCCACGAGCAGTACTTC. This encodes CASSINPRGQPTHEQYF. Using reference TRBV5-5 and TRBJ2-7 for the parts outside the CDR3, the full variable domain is DAGVTQSPTHLIKTRGQQVTLRCSPISGHKSVSWYQQVLGQGPQFIFQYYEKEERGRGNFPDRFSARQFPNYSSELNVNALLLGDSALYLCASSINPRGQPTHEQYFGPGTRLTVT.

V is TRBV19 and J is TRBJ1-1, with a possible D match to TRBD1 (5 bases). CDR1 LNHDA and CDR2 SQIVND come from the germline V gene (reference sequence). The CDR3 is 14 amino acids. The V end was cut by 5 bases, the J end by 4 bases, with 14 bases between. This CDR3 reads CASSPGLTLTEAFF. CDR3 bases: TGTGCCAGTAGTCCGGGACTGACCCTCACTGAAGCTTTCTTT.

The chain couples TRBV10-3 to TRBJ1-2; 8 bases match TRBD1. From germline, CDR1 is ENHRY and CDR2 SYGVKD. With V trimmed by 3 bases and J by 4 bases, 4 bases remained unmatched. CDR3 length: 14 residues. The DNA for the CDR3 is TGTGCCATCAGTGAAATACAGGGGGGCTATGGCTACACCTTC. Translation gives CAISEIQGGYGYTF.

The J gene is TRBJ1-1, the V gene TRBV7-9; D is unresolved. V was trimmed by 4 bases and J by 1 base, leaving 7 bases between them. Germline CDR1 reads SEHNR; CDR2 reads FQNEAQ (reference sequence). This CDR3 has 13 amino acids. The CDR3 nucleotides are TGTGCCAGCAGCTCACGACAGAACACTGAAGCTTTCTTT. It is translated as CASSSRQNTEAFF.

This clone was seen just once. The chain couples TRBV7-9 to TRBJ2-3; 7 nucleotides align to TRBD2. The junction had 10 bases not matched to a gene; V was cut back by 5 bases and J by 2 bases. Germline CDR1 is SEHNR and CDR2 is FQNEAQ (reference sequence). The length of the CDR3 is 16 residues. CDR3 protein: CASSRLKTSITDTQYF. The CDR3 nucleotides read TGTGCCAGCAGCCGATTAAAGACTAGCATCACAGATACGCAGTATTTT.

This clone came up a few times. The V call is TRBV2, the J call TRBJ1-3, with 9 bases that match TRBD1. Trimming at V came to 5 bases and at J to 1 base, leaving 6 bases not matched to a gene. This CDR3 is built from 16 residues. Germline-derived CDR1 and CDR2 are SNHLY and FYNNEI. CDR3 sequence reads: CASSTPGQGSGNTIYF. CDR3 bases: TGTGCCAGCAGTACTCCGGGACAGGGTTCTGGAAACACCATATATTTT.

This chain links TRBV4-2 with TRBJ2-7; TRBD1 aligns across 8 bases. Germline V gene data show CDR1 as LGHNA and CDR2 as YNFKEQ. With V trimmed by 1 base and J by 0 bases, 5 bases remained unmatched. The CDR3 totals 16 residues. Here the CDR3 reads CASSQGDRLTSYEQYF. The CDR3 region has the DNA TGTGCCAGCAGCCAAGGGGACAGGCTTACCTCCTACGAGCAGTACTTC.

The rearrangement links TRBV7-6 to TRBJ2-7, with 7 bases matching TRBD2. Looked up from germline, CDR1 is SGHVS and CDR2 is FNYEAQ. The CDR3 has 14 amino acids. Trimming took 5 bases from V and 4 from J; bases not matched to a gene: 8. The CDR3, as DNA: TGTGCCAGCAGCCCGCGGACTAGTAAATACGAGCAGTACTTC. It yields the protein CASSPRTSKYEQYF.

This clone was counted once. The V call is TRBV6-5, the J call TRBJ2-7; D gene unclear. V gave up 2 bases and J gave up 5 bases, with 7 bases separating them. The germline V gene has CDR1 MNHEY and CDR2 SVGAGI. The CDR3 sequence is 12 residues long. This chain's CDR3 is CASSYAGNEQYF. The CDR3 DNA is TGTGCCAGCAGTTACGCCGGTAACGAGCAGTACTTC.

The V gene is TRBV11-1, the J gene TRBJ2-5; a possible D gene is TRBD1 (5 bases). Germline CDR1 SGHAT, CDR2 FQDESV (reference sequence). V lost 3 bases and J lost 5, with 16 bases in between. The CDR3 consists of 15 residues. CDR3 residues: CASSLWQGVGETQYF. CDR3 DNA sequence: TGTGCCAGCAGCTTGTGGCAGGGTGTAGGGGAGACCCAGTACTTC.

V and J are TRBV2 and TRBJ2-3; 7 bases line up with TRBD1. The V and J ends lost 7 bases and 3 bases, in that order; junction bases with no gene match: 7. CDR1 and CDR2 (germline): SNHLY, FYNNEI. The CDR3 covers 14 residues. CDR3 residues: CASTGQAVTDTQYF. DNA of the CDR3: TGTGCCAGCACCGGACAGGCGGTAACAGATACGCAGTATTTT.

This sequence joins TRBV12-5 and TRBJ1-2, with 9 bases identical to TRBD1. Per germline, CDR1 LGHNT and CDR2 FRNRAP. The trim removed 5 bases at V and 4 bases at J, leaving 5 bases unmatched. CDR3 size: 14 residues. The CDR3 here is CASGKQGAGYGYTF. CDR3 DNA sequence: TGTGCTAGTGGTAAACAGGGGGCGGGCTATGGCTACACCTTC.

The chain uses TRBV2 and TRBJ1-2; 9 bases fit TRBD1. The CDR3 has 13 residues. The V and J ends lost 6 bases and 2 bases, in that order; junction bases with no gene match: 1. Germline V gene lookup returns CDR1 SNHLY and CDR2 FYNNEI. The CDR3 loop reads CASRGQGNYGYTF. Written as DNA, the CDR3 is TGTGCCAGCAGGGGACAGGGCAACTATGGCTACACCTTC.

The CDR3 nucleotides are TGCAGCGTTGCTCTCCCTGAAGCTTTCTTT. It translates to CSVALPEAFF. V and J are TRBV29-1 and TRBJ1-1; D is undetermined. Germline CDR1 and CDR2: SQVTM and ANQGSEA. The V gene lost 4 bases and the J gene lost 6 bases, with 6 bases spanning the gap. The CDR3 spans 10 residues.

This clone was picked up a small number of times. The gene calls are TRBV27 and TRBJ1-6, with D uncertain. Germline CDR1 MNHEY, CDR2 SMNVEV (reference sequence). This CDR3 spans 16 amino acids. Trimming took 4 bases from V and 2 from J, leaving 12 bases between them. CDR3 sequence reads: CASSSRSSPYNSPLHF. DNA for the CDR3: TGTGCCAGCAGTTCCCGGAGTTCCCCCTATAATTCACCCCTCCACTTT.

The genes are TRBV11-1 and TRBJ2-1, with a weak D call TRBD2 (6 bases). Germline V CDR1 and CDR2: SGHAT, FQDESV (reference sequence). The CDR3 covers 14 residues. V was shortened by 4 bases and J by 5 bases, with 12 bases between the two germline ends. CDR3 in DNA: TGTGCCAGCAGCTCATTAACTAGCAACAATGAGCAGTTCTTC. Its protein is CASSSLTSNNEQFF.

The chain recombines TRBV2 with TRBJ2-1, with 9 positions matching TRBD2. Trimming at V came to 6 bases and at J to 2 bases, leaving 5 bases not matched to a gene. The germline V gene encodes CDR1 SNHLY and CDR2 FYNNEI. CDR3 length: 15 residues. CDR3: CASRESSGAYNEQFF. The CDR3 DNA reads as TGTGCCAGCAGGGAGTCTAGCGGGGCCTACAATGAGCAGTTCTTC.